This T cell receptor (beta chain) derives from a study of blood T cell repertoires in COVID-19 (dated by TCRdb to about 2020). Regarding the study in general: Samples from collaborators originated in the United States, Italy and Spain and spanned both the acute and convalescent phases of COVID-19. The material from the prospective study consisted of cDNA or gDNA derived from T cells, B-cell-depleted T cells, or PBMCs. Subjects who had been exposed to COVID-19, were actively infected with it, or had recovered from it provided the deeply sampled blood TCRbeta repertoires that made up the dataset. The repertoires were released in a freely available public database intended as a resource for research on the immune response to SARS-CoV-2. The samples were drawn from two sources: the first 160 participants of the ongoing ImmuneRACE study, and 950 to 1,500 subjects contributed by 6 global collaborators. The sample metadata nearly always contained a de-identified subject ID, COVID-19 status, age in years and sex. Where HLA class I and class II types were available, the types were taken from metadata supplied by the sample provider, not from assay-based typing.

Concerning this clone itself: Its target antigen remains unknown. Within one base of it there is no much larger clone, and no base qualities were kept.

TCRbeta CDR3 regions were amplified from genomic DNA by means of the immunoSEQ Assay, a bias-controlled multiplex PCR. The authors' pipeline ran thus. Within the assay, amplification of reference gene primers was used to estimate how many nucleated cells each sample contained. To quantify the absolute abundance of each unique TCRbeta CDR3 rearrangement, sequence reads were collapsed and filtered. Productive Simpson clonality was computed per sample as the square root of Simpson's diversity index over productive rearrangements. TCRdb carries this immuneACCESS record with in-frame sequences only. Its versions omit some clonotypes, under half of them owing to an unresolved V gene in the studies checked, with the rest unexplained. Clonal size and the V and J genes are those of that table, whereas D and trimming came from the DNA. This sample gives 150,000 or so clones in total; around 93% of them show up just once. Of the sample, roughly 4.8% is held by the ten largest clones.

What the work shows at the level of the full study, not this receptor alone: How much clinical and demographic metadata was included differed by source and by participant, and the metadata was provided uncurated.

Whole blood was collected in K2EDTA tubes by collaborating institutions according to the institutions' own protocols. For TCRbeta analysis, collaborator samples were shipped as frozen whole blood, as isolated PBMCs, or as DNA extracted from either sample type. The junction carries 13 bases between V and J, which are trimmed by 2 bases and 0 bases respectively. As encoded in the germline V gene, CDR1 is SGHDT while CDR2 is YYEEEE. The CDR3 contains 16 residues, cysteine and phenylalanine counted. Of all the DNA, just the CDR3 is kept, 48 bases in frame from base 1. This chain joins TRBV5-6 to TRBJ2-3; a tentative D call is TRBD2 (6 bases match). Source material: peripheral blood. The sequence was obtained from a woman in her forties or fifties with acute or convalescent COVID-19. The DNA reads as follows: TGTGCCAGCAGCTTCCCGGAGGGCCCTAGCACAGATACGCAGTATTTT. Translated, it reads CASSFPEGPSTDTQYF.